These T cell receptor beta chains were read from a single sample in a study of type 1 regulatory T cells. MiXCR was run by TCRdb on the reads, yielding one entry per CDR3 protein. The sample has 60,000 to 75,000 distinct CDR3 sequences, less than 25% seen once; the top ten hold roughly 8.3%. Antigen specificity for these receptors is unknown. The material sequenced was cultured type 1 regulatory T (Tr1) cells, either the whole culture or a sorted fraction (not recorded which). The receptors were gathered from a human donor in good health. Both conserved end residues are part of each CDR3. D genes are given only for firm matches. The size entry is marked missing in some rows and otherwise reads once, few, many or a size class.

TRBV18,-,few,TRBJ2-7,TGTGCCAGCTCACCACCGCCAGGGCGGTACGAGCAGTACTTC,CASSPPPGRYEQYF
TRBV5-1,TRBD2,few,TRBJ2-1,TGCGCCAGCAGCTCGACTCTTGCGGGAGGCCACAATGAGCAGTTCTTC,CASSSTLAGGHNEQFF
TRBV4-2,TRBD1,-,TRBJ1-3,TGTGCCAGCAGCCAAGAGTGGGACAGGGAAAACACCATATATTTT,CASSQEWDRENTIYF
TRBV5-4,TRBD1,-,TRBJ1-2,TGTGCCAGCAGCTTGCCCGCTAGACAGGGAGACTATGGCTACACCTTC,CASSLPARQGDYGYTF
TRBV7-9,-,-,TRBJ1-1,TGTGCCAGCAGCTCTTCCATGAACACTGAAGCTTTCTTT,CASSSSMNTEAFF
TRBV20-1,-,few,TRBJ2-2,TGCAGTGCTAGGGGTATAGCCGGGGAGCTGTTTTTT,CSARGIAGELFF
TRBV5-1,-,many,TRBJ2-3,TGCGCCAGCATGTACGGGGGCACAGATACGCAGTATTTT,CASMYGGTDTQYF
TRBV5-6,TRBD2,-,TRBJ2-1,TGTGCCAGCAGTTTCCGTAGCGGGAGGATCTTCAATGAGCAGTTCTTC,CASSFRSGRIFNEQFF
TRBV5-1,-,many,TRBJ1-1,TGCGCCAGCAGCTTCGGTCAGCCCGGTGGTGAAGCTTTCTTT,CASSFGQPGGEAFF
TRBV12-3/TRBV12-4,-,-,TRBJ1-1,TGTGCCAGCAGTTTACCGATCTCGGACACTGAAGCTTTCTTT,CASSLPISDTEAFF
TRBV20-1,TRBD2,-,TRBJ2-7,TGCAGCGGGAGAAGCGGGAGAGCCTGGTACGAGCAGTACTTC,CSGRSGRAWYEQYF
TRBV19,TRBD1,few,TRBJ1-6,TGTGCCAGTGGAGAGGGACAGGGGAGTTCACCCCTCCACTTT,CASGEGQGSSPLHF
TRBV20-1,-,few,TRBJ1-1,TGCAGTGCTAGACGTCACGACACTGAAGCTTTCTTT,CSARRHDTEAFF
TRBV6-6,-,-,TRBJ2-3,TGTGCCAGCAGGGACCCGGGACTGGGCACAGATACGCAGTATTTT,CASRDPGLGTDTQYF
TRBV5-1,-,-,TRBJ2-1,TGCGCCAGCAGCTTGGCGGATCCAGCGCCTTACAATGAGCAGTTCTTC,CASSLADPAPYNEQFF
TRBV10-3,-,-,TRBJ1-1,TGTGCCTCTCGGCAGAACACTGAAGCTTTCTTT,CASRQNTEAFF
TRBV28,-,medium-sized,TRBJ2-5,TGTGCCAGCAGGAAAAGCGGCCAAGAGACCCAGTACTTC,CASRKSGQETQYF
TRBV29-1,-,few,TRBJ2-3,TGCAGCGTTGGGGGGGCTATACCTAACACAGATACGCAGTATTTT,CSVGGAIPNTDTQYF
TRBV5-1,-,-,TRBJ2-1,TGCGCCAGCACCCTAACTCTAGGCTCCTACAATGAGCAGTTCTTC,CASTLTLGSYNEQFF
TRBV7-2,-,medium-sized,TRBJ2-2,TGTGCCAGCAGCTTCACAACAGGGATAGGGGAGCTGTTTTTT,CASSFTTGIGELFF
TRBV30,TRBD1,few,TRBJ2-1,TGTGCCTGGAGTGTAGACAGGGGAGCGCGAAGCATCTACAATGAGCAGTTCTTC,CAWSVDRGARSIYNEQFF